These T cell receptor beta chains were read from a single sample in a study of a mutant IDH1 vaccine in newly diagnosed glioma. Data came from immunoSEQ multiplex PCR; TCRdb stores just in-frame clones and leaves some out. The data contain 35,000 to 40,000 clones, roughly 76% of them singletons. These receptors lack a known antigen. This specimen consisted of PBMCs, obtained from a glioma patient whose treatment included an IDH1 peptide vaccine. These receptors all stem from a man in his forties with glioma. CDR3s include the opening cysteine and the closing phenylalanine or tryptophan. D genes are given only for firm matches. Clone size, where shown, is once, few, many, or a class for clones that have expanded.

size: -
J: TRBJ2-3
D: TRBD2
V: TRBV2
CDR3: CASSERLAGDFTDTQYF
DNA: TGTGCCAGCAGTGAAAGGCTAGCGGGGGATTTCACAGATACGCAGTATTTT

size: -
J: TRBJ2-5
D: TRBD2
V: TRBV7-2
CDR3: CATGGGDWEETQYF
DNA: TGTGCCACGGGGGGGGGCGATTGGGAAGAGACCCAGTACTTC

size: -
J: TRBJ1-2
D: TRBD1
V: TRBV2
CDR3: CASEGNRGLRNYGYTF
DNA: TGTGCCAGCGAGGGAAACAGGGGGCTACGAAACTATGGCTACACCTTC

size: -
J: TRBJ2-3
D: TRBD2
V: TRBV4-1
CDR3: CASSHPGGPGHPDTQYF
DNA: TGCGCCAGCAGCCATCCGGGGGGGCCAGGTCATCCAGATACGCAGTATTTT

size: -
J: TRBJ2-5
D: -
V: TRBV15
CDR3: CATSRGGPQETQYF
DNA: TGTGCCACCAGCAGAGGGGGGCCCCAAGAGACCCAGTACTTC

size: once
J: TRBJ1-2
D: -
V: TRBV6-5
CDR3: CASIKGPSEYGYTF
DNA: TGTGCCAGCATCAAGGGACCCTCGGAATATGGCTACACCTTC

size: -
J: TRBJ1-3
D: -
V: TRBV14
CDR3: CASSQQQGGGNTIYF
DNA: TGTGCCAGCAGCCAACAACAGGGAGGCGGAAACACCATATATTTT

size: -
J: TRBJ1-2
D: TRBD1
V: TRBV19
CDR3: CASSMVADRLYGYTF
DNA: TGTGCCAGTAGTATGGTCGCGGACAGGCTCTATGGCTACACCTTC

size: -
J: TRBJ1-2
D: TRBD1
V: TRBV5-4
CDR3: CASSSPGGGLGGYTF
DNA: TGTGCCAGCAGCTCCCCAGGGGGGGGCCTAGGTGGCTACACCTTC

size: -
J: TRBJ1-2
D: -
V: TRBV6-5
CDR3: CASRLDRTYGYTF
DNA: TGTGCCAGCAGACTCGACAGGACTTATGGCTACACCTTC

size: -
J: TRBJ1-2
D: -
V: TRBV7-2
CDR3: CASSDGQYYGYTF
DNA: TGTGCCAGCAGCGATGGACAGTACTATGGCTACACCTTC

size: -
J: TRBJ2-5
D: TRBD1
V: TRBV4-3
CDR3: CASSQERQGQETQYF
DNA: TGCGCCAGCAGCCAAGAGCGACAGGGGCAGGAGACCCAGTACTTC

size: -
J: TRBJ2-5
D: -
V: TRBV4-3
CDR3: CASSQDWRNGETQYF
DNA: TGCGCCAGCAGCCAAGATTGGAGGAACGGGGAGACCCAGTACTTC

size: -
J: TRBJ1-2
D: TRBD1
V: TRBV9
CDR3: CASSVGQGYGYTF
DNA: TGTGCCAGCAGCGTAGGACAGGGCTATGGCTACACCTTC

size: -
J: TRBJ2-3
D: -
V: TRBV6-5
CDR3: CASRRDLQGKTQYF
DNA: TGTGCCAGCAGGCGTGACCTCCAGGGAAAGACGCAGTATTTT

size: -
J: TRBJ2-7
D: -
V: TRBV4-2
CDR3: CASSQDIGRYEQYF
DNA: TGTGCCAGCAGCCAAGATATAGGCCGATACGAGCAGTACTTC

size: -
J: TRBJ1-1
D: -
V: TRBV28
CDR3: CASSYQLGHGEAFF
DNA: TGTGCCAGCAGCTACCAGTTGGGGCACGGTGAAGCTTTCTTT

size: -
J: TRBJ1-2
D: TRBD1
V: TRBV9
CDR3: CASSVGTGANYGYTF
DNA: TGTGCCAGCAGCGTAGGGACAGGCGCCAACTATGGCTACACCTTC

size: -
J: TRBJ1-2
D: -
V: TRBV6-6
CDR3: CASRAGDVYGYTF
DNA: TGTGCCAGCAGGGCAGGGGATGTCTATGGCTACACCTTC

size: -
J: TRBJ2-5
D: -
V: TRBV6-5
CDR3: CASSYSMFQNGETQYF
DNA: TGTGCCAGCAGTTACTCGATGTTTCAGAATGGAGAGACCCAGTACTTC

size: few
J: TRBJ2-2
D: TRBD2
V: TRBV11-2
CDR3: CASSFDRGGIRELFF
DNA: TGTGCCAGCAGCTTTGACCGGGGGGGCATCCGGGAGCTGTTTTTT

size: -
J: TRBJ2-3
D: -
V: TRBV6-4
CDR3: CASSYGAGSTDTQYF
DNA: TGTGCCAGCAGCTACGGGGCAGGTAGCACAGATACGCAGTATTTT

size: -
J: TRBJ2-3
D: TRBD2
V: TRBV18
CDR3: CASSAERGRTDTQYF
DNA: TGTGCCAGCTCGGCGGAGCGGGGAAGGACAGATACGCAGTATTTT

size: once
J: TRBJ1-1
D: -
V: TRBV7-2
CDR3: CASSLSRNTEAFF
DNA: TGTGCCAGCAGCTTATCAAGGAACACTGAAGCTTTCTTT

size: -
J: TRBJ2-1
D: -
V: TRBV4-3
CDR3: CASSQDRRGAKQFF
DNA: TGCGCCAGCAGCCAAGATCGGCGGGGAGCTAAGCAGTTCTTC

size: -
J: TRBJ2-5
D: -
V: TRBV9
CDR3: CASSVSSAETQYF
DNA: TGTGCCAGCAGCGTCTCCTCGGCGGAGACCCAGTACTTC

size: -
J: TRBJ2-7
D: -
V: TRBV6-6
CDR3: CASSGLGTGYYEQYF
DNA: TGTGCCAGCAGTGGCCTTGGGACGGGTTACTACGAGCAGTACTTC

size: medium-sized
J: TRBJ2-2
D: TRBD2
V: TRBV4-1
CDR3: CASSPGLAGGPWTGELFF
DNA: TGCGCCAGCAGCCCCGGACTAGCGGGAGGGCCATGGACCGGGGAGCTGTTTTTT

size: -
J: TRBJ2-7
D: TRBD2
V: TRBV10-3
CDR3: CAISESGIHEQYF
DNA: TGTGCCATCAGTGAGAGCGGGATCCACGAGCAGTACTTC

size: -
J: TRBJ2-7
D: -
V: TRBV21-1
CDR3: CASSKDKRQGAYEQYF
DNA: TGTGCCAGCAGCAAAGACAAGCGACAGGGCGCCTACGAGCAGTACTTC

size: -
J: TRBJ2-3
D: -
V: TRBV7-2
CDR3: CASSSPADTQYF
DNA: TGTGCCAGCAGCTCCCCAGCAGATACGCAGTATTTT

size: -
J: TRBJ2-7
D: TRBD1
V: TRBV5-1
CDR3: CASSLTGDEQYF
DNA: TGCGCCAGCAGCTTGACAGGGGACGAGCAGTACTTC

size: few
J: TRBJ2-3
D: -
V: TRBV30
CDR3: CAWSVMGTTDTQYF
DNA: TGTGCCTGGAGTGTAATGGGGACCACAGATACGCAGTATTTT

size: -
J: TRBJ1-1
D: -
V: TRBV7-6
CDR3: CASSPRLGNTEAFF
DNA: TGTGCCAGCAGCCCCCGGTTGGGGAACACTGAAGCTTTCTTT

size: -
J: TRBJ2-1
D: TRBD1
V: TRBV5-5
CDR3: CASSFTGTDYNEQFF
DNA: TGTGCCAGCAGCTTCACCGGGACAGACTACAATGAGCAGTTCTTC

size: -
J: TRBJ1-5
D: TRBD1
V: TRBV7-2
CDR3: CASSLFVLGQGANQPQHF
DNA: TGTGCCAGCAGCTTATTTGTGTTGGGACAGGGGGCGAATCAGCCCCAGCATTTT

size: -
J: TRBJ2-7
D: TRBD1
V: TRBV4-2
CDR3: CASSPTGVSSYEQYF
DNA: TGTGCCAGCAGCCCCACAGGGGTTAGCTCCTACGAGCAGTACTTC

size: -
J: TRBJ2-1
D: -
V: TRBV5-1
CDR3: CASSPGSSYNEQFF
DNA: TGCGCCAGCAGCCCGGGATCCTCCTACAATGAGCAGTTCTTC

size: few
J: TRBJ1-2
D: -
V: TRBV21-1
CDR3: CASSPKGGGGYTF
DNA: TGTGCCAGCAGCCCCAAAGGAGGGGGTGGCTACACCTTC

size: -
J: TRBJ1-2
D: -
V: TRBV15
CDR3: CATSKMGQGVYGYTF
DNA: TGTGCCACCAGCAAAATGGGACAAGGGGTCTATGGCTACACCTTC

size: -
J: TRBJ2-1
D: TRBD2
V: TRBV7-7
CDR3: CASSLGLADDNEQFF
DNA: TGTGCTAGCAGCTTAGGACTAGCGGATGACAATGAGCAGTTCTTC

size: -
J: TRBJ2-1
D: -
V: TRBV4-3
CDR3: CASSQVLGEQFF
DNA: TGCGCCAGCAGCCAAGTACTCGGTGAGCAGTTCTTC

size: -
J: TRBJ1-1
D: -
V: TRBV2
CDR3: CASSEIGQFRSEAFF
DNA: TGTGCCAGCAGTGAGATCGGACAGTTCAGGTCTGAAGCTTTCTTT

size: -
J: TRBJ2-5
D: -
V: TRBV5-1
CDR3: CASSFKGPETQYF
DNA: TGCGCCAGCAGCTTTAAGGGGCCAGAGACCCAGTACTTC

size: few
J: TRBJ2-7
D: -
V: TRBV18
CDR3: CASSPSQGFEQYF
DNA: TGTGCCAGCTCACCCTCCCAAGGGTTCGAGCAGTACTTC

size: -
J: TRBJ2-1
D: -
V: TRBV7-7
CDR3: CASSLGQGTDEQFF
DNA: TGTGCTAGCAGCTTAGGCCAGGGGACCGATGAGCAGTTCTTC

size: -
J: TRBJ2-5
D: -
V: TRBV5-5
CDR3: CASSWSRTQETQYF
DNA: TGTGCCAGCAGCTGGAGCCGGACCCAAGAGACCCAGTACTTC

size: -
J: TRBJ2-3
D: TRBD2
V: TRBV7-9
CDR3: CASSSGLAGRTDTQYF
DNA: TGTGCCAGCAGCTCGGGACTAGCGGGACGCACAGATACGCAGTATTTT

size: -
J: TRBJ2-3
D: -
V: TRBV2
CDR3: CASSGKVVGRSTDTQYF
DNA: TGTGCCAGCAGTGGAAAAGTGGTAGGGAGGAGCACAGATACGCAGTATTTT

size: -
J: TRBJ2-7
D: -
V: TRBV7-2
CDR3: CASSLGRRSGYEQYF
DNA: TGTGCCAGCAGCTTAGGGCGGAGGAGTGGCTACGAGCAGTACTTC

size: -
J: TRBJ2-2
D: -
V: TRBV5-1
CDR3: CASSLTRGNTGELFF
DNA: TGCGCCAGCAGCCTGACCAGGGGTAACACCGGGGAGCTGTTTTTT

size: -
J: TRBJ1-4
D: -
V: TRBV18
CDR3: CASSLHKGLGNEKLFF
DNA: TGTGCCAGCTCACTACATAAGGGTCTGGGGAATGAAAAACTGTTTTTT

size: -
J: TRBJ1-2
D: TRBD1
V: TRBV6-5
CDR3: CASSLGQGHGYTF
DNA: TGTGCCAGCAGTCTAGGACAGGGTCATGGCTACACCTTC

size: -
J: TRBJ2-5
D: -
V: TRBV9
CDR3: CASSVGAGGETQYF
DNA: TGTGCCAGCAGCGTAGGGGCAGGGGGGGAGACCCAGTACTTC

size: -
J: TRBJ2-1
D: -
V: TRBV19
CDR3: CASSIWLAEGDEQFF
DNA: TGTGCCAGTAGTATTTGGCTAGCGGAGGGGGATGAGCAGTTCTTC

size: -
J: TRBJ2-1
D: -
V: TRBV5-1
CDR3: CASSPTVGSSEQFF
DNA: TGCGCCAGCAGCCCTACGGTCGGGAGTTCTGAGCAGTTCTTC

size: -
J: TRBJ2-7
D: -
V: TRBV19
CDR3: CASGPPASYEQYF
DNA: TGTGCCAGTGGGCCCCCAGCCTCCTACGAGCAGTACTTC

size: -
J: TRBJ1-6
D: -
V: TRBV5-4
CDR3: CASSLDPRDSPLHF
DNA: TGTGCCAGCAGCTTGGATCCGAGGGATTCACCCCTCCACTTT

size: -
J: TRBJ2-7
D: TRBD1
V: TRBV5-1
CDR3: CASSLAPGQGYEQYF
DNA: TGCGCCAGCAGCTTAGCCCCGGGACAGGGCTACGAGCAGTACTTC

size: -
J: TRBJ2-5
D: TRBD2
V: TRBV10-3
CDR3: CAISEGAGGYQETQYF
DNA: TGTGCCATCAGTGAGGGGGCGGGGGGCTACCAAGAGACCCAGTACTTC